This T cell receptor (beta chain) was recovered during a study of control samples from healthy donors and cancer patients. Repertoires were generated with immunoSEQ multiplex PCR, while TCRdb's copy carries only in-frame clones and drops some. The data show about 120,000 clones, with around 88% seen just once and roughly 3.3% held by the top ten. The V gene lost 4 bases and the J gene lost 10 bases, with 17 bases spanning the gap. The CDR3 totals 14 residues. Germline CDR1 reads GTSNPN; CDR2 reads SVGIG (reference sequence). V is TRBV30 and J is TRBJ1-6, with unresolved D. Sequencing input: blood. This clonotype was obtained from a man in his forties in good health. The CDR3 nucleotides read TGTGCCTGGACCGGGCGTGGGGTGCGGTCACCCCTCCACTTT. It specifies CAWTGRGVRSPLHF.